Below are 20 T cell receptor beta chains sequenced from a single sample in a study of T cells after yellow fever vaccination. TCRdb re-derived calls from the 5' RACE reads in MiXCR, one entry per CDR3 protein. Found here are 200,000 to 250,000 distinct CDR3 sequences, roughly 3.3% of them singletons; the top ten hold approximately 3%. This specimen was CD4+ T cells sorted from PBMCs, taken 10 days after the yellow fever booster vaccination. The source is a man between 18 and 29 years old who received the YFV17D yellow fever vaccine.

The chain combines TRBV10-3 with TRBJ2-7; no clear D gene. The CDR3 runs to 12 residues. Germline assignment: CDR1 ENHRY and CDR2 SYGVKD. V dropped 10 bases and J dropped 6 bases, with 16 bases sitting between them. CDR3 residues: CATGSVSAEQYV. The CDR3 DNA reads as TGTGCCACCGGCTCCGTTTCGGCCGAGCAGTACGTC.

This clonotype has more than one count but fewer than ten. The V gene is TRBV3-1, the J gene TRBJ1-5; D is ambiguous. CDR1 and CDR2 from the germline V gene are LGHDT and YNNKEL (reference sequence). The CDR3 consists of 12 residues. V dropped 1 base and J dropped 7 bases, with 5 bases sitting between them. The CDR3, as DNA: TGTGCCAGCAGCCAAGGAACCCAGCCCCAGCATTTT. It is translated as CASSQGTQPQHF.

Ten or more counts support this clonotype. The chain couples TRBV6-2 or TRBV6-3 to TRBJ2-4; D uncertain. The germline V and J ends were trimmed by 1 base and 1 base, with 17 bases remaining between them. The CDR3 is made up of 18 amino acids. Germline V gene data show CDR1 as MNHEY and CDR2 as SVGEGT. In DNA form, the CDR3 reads TGTGCCAGCAGTTACTTTCGGCCTAGAGAGATTGCCAAAAACATTCAGTACTTC. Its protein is CASSYFRPREIAKNIQYF.

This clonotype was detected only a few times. The CDR3: CASTDSLAYLGKAFF. The CDR3 nucleotides read TGTGCCAGCACCGACTCGTTGGCCTACCTTGGGAAAGCTTTCTTT. This chain joins TRBV5-4 and TRBJ1-1; D uncertain. The V end was cut by 6 bases, the J end by 9 bases, with 24 bases between. Germline V gene sequence: CDR1 SGHNT, CDR2 YYREEE (reference sequence). This CDR3 has 15 residues.

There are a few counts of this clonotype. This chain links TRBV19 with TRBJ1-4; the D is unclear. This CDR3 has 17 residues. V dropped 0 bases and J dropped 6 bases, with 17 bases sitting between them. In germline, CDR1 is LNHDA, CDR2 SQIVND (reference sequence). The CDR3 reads CASSIDLQTPGDEKLFF. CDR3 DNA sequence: TGTGCCAGTAGTATAGATCTCCAGACCCCCGGGGATGAAAAACTGTTTTTT.

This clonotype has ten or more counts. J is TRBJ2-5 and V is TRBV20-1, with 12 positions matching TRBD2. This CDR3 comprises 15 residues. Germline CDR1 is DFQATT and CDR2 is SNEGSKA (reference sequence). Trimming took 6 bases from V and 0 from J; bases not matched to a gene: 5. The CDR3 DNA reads TGCAGTGCGCGAAGACTAGCGGGGGACCAAGAGACCCAGTACTTC. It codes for CSARRLAGDQETQYF.

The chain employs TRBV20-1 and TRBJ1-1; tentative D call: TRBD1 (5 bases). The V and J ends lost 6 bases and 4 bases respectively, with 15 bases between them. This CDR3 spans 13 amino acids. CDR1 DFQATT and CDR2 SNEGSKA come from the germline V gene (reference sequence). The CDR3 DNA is TGCAGTGCCGTAGTGGGGGTTGGCACTGAAGCTTTCTTT. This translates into CSAVVGVGTEAFF.

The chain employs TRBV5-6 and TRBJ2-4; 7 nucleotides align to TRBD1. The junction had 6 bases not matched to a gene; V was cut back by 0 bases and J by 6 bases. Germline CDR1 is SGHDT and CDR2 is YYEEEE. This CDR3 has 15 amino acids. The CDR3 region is CASSLDRGRGNIQYF. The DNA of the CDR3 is TGTGCCAGCAGCTTGGACAGGGGCAGGGGAAACATTCAGTACTTC.

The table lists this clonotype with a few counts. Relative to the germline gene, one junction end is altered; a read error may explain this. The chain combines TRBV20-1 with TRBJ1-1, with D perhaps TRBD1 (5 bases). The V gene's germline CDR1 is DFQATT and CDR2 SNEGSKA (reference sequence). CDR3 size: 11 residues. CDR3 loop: CSAREGGKTEF. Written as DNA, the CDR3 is TGCAGTGCTAGAGAAGGAGGAAAGACAGAATTT.

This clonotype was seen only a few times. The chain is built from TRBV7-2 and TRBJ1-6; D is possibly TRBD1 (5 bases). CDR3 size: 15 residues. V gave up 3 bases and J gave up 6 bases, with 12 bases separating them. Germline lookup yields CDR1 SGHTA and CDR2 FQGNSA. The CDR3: CASSFEAGINSPLHF. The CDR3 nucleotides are TGTGCCAGCAGCTTCGAGGCAGGGATTAATTCACCCCTCCACTTT.

The CDR3 protein is CASSQDIQGLPLHF. As DNA, the CDR3 is TGCGCCAGCAGCCAAGATATCCAGGGCCTACCCCTCCACTTT. This chain connects TRBV4-3 to TRBJ1-6; D possibly corresponds to TRBD1 (5 bases). CDR1 is LGHNA and CDR2 is YSLEER in the germline V gene. V lost 0 bases to trimming and J lost 12 bases, with 12 bases between them. The CDR3 contains 14 residues.

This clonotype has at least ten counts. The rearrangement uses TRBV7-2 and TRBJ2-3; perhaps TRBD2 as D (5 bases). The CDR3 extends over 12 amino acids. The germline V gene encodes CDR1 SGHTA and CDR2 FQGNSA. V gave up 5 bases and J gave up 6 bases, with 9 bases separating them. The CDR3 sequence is CASSQSGDTQYF. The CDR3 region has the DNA TGTGCCAGCAGCCAGTCGGGGGATACGCAGTATTTT.

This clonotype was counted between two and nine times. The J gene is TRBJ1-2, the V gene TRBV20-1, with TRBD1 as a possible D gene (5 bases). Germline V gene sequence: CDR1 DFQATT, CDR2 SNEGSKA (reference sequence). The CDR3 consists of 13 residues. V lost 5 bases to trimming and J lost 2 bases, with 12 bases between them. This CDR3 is CSAYRRDNYGYTF. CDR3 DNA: TGCAGTGCTTACAGGAGGGACAACTATGGCTACACCTTC.

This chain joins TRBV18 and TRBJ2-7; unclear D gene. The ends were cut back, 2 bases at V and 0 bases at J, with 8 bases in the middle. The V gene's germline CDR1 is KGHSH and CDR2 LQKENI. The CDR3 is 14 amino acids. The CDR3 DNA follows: TGTGCCAGCTCACCAGGGCTCTCCTCCTACGAGCAGTACTTC. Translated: CASSPGLSSYEQYF.

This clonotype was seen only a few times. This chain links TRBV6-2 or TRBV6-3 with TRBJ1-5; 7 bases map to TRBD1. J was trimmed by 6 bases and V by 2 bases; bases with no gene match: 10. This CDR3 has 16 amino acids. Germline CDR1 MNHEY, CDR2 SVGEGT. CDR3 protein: CASSYRKSGGGQPQHF. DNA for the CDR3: TGTGCCAGCAGTTACCGTAAGTCAGGGGGTGGTCAGCCCCAGCATTTT.

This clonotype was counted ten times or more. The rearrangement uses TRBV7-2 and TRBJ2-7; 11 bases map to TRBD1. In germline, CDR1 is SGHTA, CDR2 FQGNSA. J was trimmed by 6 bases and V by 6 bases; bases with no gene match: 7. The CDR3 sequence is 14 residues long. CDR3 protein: CASSWDRGSGEQYF. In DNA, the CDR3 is TGTGCCAGCAGTTGGGACAGGGGGTCAGGCGAGCAGTACTTC.

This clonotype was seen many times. As DNA, the CDR3 is TGTGCCAGCAGCTTAGAGGCCAGCGGGCTTCTTGGCTACACCTTC. Translation gives CASSLEASGLLGYTF. This chain joins TRBV7-2 and TRBJ1-2; D is ambiguous. CDR3 length equals 15 residues. V dropped 1 base and J dropped 7 bases, with 16 bases sitting between them. The germline gives CDR1 SGHTA, CDR2 FQGNSA.

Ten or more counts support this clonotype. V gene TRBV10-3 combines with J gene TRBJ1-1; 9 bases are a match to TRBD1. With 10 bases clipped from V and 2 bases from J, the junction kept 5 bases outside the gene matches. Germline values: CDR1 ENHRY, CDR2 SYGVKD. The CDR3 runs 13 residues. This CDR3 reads CATLDRGNTEAFF. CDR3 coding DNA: TGTGCCACACTGGACAGGGGAAACACTGAAGCTTTCTTT.

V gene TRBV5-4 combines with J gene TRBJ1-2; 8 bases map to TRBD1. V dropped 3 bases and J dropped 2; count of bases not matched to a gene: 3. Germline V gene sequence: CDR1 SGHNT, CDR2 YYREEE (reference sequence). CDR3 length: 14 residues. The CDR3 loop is CASSWDRLNYGYTF. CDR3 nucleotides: TGTGCCAGCAGCTGGGACAGGTTGAACTATGGCTACACCTTC.

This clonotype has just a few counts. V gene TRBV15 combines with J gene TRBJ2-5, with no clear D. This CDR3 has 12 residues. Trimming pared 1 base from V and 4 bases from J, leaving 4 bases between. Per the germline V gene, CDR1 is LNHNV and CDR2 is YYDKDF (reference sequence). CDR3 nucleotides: TGTGCCACCAGCAGAGTAAGAGAGACCCAGTACTTC. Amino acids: CATSRVRETQYF.